This T cell receptor beta chain was recorded in a study of blood T cell repertoires in COVID-19 (TCRdb year 2020). Background on the whole study: Samples from collaborators originated in the United States, Italy and Spain and spanned both the acute and convalescent phases of COVID-19. The material from the prospective study consisted of cDNA or gDNA derived from T cells, B-cell-depleted T cells, or PBMCs. Subjects who had been exposed to COVID-19, were actively infected with it, or had recovered from it provided the deeply sampled blood TCRbeta repertoires that made up the dataset. The repertoires were released in a freely available public database intended as a resource for research on the immune response to SARS-CoV-2. Samples were obtained from the ongoing ImmuneRACE study (first 160 participants) and from about 1,300 subjects provided by 6 global collaborators. The sample metadata nearly always contained a de-identified subject ID, COVID-19 status, age in years and sex. Where HLA class I and class II types were available, the types were taken from metadata supplied by the sample provider, not from assay-based typing.

Collaborating institutions collected whole blood in K2EDTA tubes following their own protocols. For TCRbeta analysis, collaborators shipped samples in one of three forms: frozen whole blood, isolated PBMCs, or DNA extracted from either of those sample types. TCRbeta CDR3 regions were amplified from genomic DNA by means of the immunoSEQ Assay, a bias-controlled multiplex PCR. Per the source publication's procedure: Within the assay, amplification of reference gene primers was used to estimate how many nucleated cells each sample contained. Sequence reads were collapsed and filtered to measure the absolute abundance of every unique TCRbeta CDR3 rearrangement. For each sample, productive Simpson clonality was calculated as the square root of Simpson's diversity index over productive rearrangements. In its TCRdb copy, this immuneACCESS table keeps in-frame sequences only and misses some clones. Where compared with another copy, unresolved V genes explain less than half of these, and the others have no known cause. V and J calls plus clone size are reproduced from that table; the DNA served to infer D and trimming. The sample table shows around 270,000 clones, and around 89% are seen once. The ten biggest clones cover roughly 5.1% of the sample.

Counted from cysteine to phenylalanine, this CDR3 has 13 amino acids. The DNA shown is the 39-base CDR3, in frame from base 1. Germline trimming: 5 bases from V, 10 bases from J; junction bases outside gene matches: 5. The germline V gene (reference sequence) specifies LNHDA as CDR1 and SQIVND as CDR2. Results and caveats for the whole study, not just this receptor: The amount of clinical and demographic metadata varied by source and participant and was provided uncurated.

As for this clone: What this receptor recognizes is not known. No qualities accompany the bases; no much larger clone lies one base away.

Source material: peripheral blood. The receptor comes from a man between 35 and 55 years old with acute or convalescent COVID-19. The chain was built from TRBV19 and TRBJ2-1; 10 bases in the middle match TRBD1. The DNA sequence is as follows: TGTGCCAGTAGTTGGGACAGGGGTGAGGAGCAGTTCTTC. It specifies CASSWDRGEEQFF.